This TCR beta chain was identified in a study of shared clonotypes between healthy human individuals. Details on this clone: What it binds is unknown. Other DNA sequences within the sample encode an identical CDR3.

Germline V gene sequence: CDR1 SGHRS, CDR2 YFSETQ. This CDR3 region has 14 residues. Trimming cost V 2 bases and J 2 bases; bases outside gene matches: 4. Genomic DNA from each subset was divided evenly over several immunoSEQ plates. Repertoires were generated with immunoSEQ multiplex PCR, while TCRdb's copy carries only in-frame clones and drops some. The sample includes about 2.5 million clones, around 93% of them seen just once. Findings and limits, study-wide: Estimated clonotype richness was generally higher in naive than memory subsets.

Sequenced: naive CD4+ T cells from PBMCs. Subset: CD45RA+ positively selected. The sequence was obtained from a man younger than 30 in good health. Some clones in this sample may be carry-over from other donors' samples. V is TRBV5-1 and J is TRBJ2-7, with 7 bases aligning to TRBD2. The chain's CDR3 is CASSFEGGPYEQYF. CDR3 bases: TGCGCCAGCAGCTTTGAGGGAGGGCCCTACGAGCAGTACTTC.